Detailed here is one T cell receptor beta chain. What antigen it recognizes has not been identified. It has no much larger one-base neighbor in the sample; base qualities were not kept. The data were obtained in a study of T cell repertoires in cytomegalovirus infection (dated by TCRdb to between 2017 and 2020). Looking at the study overall: Peptide stimulations targeted recently identified HLA-C-restricted CMV epitopes, whose presentation resists viral immunomodulation, together with well-studied HLA-B-restricted epitopes. Because public TCR beta signatures pointed to carriage of CMV infection together with the matching HLA type, the HLA type of each donor mattered for the analysis. What the work shows at the level of the full study, not this receptor alone: Carriers of CMV infection plus the relevant HLA type were discriminated by the cumulative frequency of public TCR beta family members in the study cohort and in an independent approximately 360-donor cohort. The ex vivo response was dominated by HLA-C-restricted CMV-specific TCR beta clonotypes, which also provided the single most frequent clonotype in two of eight donors.

According to the study, the label for this sample's treatment or condition signals: in vitro stimulation with specific CMV peptide epitopes to enrich CMV-specific T cells. Sequenced using an Illumina HiSeq 1500. TCRdb applied fastp at Q25 and MiXCR to the public reads, then kept only in-frame beta chains. When rows share a CDR3 protein, they turn into one entry using the most common DNA and genes. The sample table holds about 830,000 distinct CDR3 sequences, of which around a third were seen once. In total, the top ten clones hold 9.5% to 15% of the sample. Looking up the germline V gene (reference sequence) yields CDR1 MNHNY and CDR2 SVGAGI. The CDR3 sequence holds 17 residues, the cysteine and phenylalanine included. The DNA shown is the 51-base CDR3, in frame from base 1. The junction carries 12 bases between V and J, which are trimmed by 1 base and 0 bases respectively.

This receptor was identified in a human donor in good health (CMV status not recorded). Some clones in this sample may be carry-over from other donors' samples. The sequence is built from TRBV6-6 and TRBJ1-4; no D gene is confidently identified. Sample: cultured CD8+ T cells from PBMCs, taken from culture after CMV antigen stimulation. The DNA sequence is given as TGTGCCAGCAGTTACTTAGGGCAGTTGACAACTAATGAAAAACTGTTTTTT. It codes for CASSYLGQLTTNEKLFF.